This T cell receptor beta chain originates from a study of technical replicates of blood from a handful of donors. The germline CDR1 and CDR2 sequences are SGHDN and FVKESK. This CDR3 comprises 11 residues. The V gene lost 1 base and the J gene lost 6 bases, with 4 bases spanning the gap. Libraries were prepared by immunoSEQ multiplex PCR; TCRdb keeps only in-frame clonotypes and omits some of them. Of fewer than 85,000 clones listed, around 90% were seen once; the top ten hold 0.4% to 0.45%. The specimen sequenced was T cells isolated from PBMCs. This TCR derives from a human donor in good health. The rearrangement joins TRBV14 to TRBJ2-7; D unresolved. The CDR3 region is CASSQGSEQYF. CDR3 sequence (DNA): TGTGCCAGCAGCCAAGGTAGCGAGCAGTACTTC.